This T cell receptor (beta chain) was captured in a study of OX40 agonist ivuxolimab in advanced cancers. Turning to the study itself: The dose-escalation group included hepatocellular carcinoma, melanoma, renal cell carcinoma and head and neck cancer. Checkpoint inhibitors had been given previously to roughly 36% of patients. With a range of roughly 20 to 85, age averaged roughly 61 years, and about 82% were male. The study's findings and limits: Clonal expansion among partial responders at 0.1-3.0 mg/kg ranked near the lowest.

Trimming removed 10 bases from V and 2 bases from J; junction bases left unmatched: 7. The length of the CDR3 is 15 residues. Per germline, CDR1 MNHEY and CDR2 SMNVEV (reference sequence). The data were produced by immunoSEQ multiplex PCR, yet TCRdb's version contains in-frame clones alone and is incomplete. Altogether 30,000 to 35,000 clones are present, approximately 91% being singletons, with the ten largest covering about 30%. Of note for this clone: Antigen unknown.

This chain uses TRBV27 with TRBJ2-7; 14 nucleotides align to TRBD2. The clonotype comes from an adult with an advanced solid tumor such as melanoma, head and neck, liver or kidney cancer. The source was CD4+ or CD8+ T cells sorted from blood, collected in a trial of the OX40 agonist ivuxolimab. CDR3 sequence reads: CATSGLAGDPYEQYF. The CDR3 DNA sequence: TGTGCCACTTCGGGACTAGCGGGGGACCCCTACGAGCAGTACTTC.